This T cell receptor (beta chain) emerged from a study of cytomegalovirus exposure and HLA in healthy donors. CDR1 and CDR2 (germline): SQVTM, ANQGSEA. V lost 2 bases and J 1 base, leaving 12 bases between the germline ends. The CDR3 contains 14 residues. A remark on this clone: As yet, its antigen is unknown.

Study outcomes and limitations: Under in vitro conditions, three CMV-associated chains were confirmed as specific for CMV antigens.

The assay was immunoSEQ multiplex PCR, and TCRdb's table has in-frame clones only and misses some. The sample has approximately 100,000 clones; about 90% are singletons. The source material was PBMCs. The TCR originated in a man younger than 30 in good health and CMV-seropositive. The genes are TRBV29-1 and TRBJ2-7; D possibly corresponds to TRBD2 (6 bases). In DNA, the CDR3 is TGCAGCGTTGAACGCGGGGCGGCTTCCTACGAGCAGTACTTC. Translation: CSVERGAASYEQYF.